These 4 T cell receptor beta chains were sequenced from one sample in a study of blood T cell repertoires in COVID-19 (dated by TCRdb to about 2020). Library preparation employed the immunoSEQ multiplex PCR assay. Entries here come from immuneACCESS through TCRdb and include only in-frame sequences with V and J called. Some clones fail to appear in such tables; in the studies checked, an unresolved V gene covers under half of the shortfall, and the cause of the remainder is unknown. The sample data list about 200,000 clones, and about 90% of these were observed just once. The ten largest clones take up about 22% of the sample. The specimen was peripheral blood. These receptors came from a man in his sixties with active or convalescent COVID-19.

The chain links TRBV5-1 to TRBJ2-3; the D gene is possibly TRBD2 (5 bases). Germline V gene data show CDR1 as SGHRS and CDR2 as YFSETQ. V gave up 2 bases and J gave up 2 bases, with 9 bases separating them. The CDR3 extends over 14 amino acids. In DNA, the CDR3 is TGCGCCAGCAGCTTTCAGCGGAACACAGATACGCAGTATTTT. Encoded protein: CASSFQRNTDTQYF.

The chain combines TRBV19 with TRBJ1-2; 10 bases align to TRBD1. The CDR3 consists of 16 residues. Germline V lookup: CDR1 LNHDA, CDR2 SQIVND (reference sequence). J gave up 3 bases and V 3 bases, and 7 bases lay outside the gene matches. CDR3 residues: CASSIRGDRGDYGYTF. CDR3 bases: TGTGCCAGTAGTATTCGCGGGGACAGGGGAGACTATGGCTACACCTTC.

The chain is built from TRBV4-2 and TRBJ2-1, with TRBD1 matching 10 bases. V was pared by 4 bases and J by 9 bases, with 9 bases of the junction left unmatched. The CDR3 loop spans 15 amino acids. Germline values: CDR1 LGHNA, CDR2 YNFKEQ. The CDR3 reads CASSPRDRGVGEQFF. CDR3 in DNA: TGTGCCAGCAGCCCCCGGGACAGGGGTGTCGGTGAGCAGTTCTTC.

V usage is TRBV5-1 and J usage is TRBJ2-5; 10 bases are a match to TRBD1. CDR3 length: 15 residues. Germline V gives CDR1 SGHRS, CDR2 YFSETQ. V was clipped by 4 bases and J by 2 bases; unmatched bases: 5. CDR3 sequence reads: CASSLKDRGQETQYF. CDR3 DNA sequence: TGCGCCAGCAGCCTAAAGGACAGGGGGCAAGAGACCCAGTACTTC. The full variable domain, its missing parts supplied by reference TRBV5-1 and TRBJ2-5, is KAGVTQTPRYLIKTRGQQVTLSCSPISGHRSVSWYQQTPGQGLQFLFEYFSETQRNKGNFPGRFSGRQFSNSRSEMNVSTLELGDSALYLCASSLKDRGQETQYFGPGTRLLVL.